These T cell receptor beta chains were read from a single sample in a study of T cells in pancreatic ductal adenocarcinoma. Assay: immunoSEQ multiplex PCR; the TCRdb copy retains only in-frame clones and omits some. The repertoire holds some 500 clones, with around 91% as singletons. Specimen: pancreatic tumor tissue. These receptor sequences come from a human donor with pancreatic ductal adenocarcinoma. The donor label of this sample is uncertain. Both conserved end residues are part of each CDR3. The D gene is left open where the match is weak. Rows may omit the clone size; those that give it use once, few, many or a size class.

j_call: TRBJ2-3
clone_size: .
d_call: TRBD2
v_call: TRBV19
cdr3_aa: CASRAAGATDTQYF

j_call: TRBJ2-1
clone_size: .
d_call: TRBD2
v_call: TRBV5-6
cdr3_aa: CASSLGSGAYNEQFF

j_call: TRBJ1-2
clone_size: .
d_call: .
v_call: TRBV4-1
cdr3_aa: CASSRAGWNYGYTF

j_call: TRBJ1-1
clone_size: .
d_call: TRBD1
v_call: TRBV27
cdr3_aa: CASRDRVNTEAFF

j_call: TRBJ2-3
clone_size: .
d_call: .
v_call: TRBV14
cdr3_aa: CASSPRRKSLTDTQYF

j_call: TRBJ2-1
clone_size: .
d_call: TRBD2
v_call: TRBV7-3
cdr3_aa: CASSPRGTSGNEQFF

j_call: TRBJ1-1
clone_size: .
d_call: .
v_call: TRBV7-3
cdr3_aa: CASSLREGSEAFF

j_call: TRBJ2-1
clone_size: .
d_call: .
v_call: TRBV28
cdr3_aa: CASSLWVPQESNNEQFF

j_call: TRBJ1-5
clone_size: .
d_call: .
v_call: TRBV19
cdr3_aa: CASSPGRHQPQHF

j_call: TRBJ1-5
clone_size: .
d_call: .
v_call: TRBV5-1
cdr3_aa: CASSLGDLPNQPQHF

j_call: TRBJ2-7
clone_size: .
d_call: .
v_call: TRBV6-1
cdr3_aa: CASAGIAFPYEQYF

j_call: TRBJ2-7
clone_size: .
d_call: TRBD2
v_call: TRBV19
cdr3_aa: CASRQAGDEQYF

j_call: TRBJ2-7
clone_size: .
d_call: TRBD2
v_call: TRBV11-2
cdr3_aa: CASTRLAASGRQYF

j_call: TRBJ2-1
clone_size: .
d_call: .
v_call: TRBV6-1
cdr3_aa: CASQRSSYNEQFF

j_call: TRBJ2-7
clone_size: .
d_call: TRBD2
v_call: TRBV11-2
cdr3_aa: CASSLGQGLVKEQYF

j_call: TRBJ1-2
clone_size: .
d_call: .
v_call: TRBV23-1
cdr3_aa: CASSQFPTPAGYGYTF

j_call: TRBJ1-2
clone_size: .
d_call: .
v_call: TRBV6-5
cdr3_aa: CASSYEGNYGYTF

j_call: TRBJ2-7
clone_size: .
d_call: TRBD2
v_call: TRBV2
cdr3_aa: CASSESRLAGGFEQYF

j_call: TRBJ1-6
clone_size: .
d_call: .
v_call: TRBV28
cdr3_aa: CASSSHGMYSPLHF

j_call: TRBJ1-1
clone_size: .
d_call: .
v_call: TRBV6-6
cdr3_aa: CATRRGLNTEAFF

j_call: TRBJ2-1
clone_size: .
d_call: .
v_call: TRBV18
cdr3_aa: CASSVAVSYNEQFF

j_call: TRBJ2-2
clone_size: few
d_call: TRBD1
v_call: TRBV6-4
cdr3_aa: CASSTGGETGELFF

j_call: TRBJ1-2
clone_size: .
d_call: TRBD1
v_call: TRBV10-3
cdr3_aa: CAISEIFRDRQNQNYGYTF

j_call: TRBJ2-7
clone_size: .
d_call: TRBD2
v_call: TRBV2
cdr3_aa: CASTLAGGRNEQYF

j_call: TRBJ2-7
clone_size: .
d_call: .
v_call: TRBV6-6
cdr3_aa: CASSYRQPGAEQYF

j_call: TRBJ1-2
clone_size: .
d_call: TRBD1
v_call: TRBV19
cdr3_aa: CASSPGGPQGDYGYTF

j_call: TRBJ2-5
clone_size: once
d_call: .
v_call: TRBV19
cdr3_aa: CASSSRQRTQETQYF

j_call: TRBJ2-7
clone_size: once
d_call: .
v_call: TRBV2
cdr3_aa: CASRGLYEQYF

j_call: TRBJ2-1
clone_size: .
d_call: TRBD1
v_call: TRBV2
cdr3_aa: CASSIFRDRYNEQFF

j_call: TRBJ2-1
clone_size: .
d_call: TRBD2
v_call: TRBV29-1
cdr3_aa: CSGRTSGTRPSSYNEQFF

j_call: TRBJ2-1
clone_size: .
d_call: TRBD2
v_call: TRBV4-3
cdr3_aa: CASSQEYMRLAGVRNEQFF

j_call: TRBJ1-1
clone_size: .
d_call: .
v_call: TRBV11-2
cdr3_aa: CASSSSAGGTEAFF

j_call: TRBJ2-7
clone_size: .
d_call: .
v_call: TRBV11-2
cdr3_aa: CASSLVGAAGRVVSYEQYF

j_call: TRBJ1-4
clone_size: .
d_call: TRBD1
v_call: TRBV15
cdr3_aa: CATSRGQGMQEKLFF

j_call: TRBJ1-1
clone_size: once
d_call: .
v_call: TRBV9
cdr3_aa: CASSGRTPEAFF

j_call: TRBJ1-5
clone_size: .
d_call: .
v_call: TRBV30
cdr3_aa: CAWSLYSNQPQHF

j_call: TRBJ2-7
clone_size: .
d_call: .
v_call: TRBV6-9
cdr3_aa: CASSQKNEQYF

j_call: TRBJ2-1
clone_size: .
d_call: .
v_call: TRBV30
cdr3_aa: CAWSPLNNEQFF

j_call: TRBJ2-2
clone_size: .
d_call: .
v_call: TRBV11-2
cdr3_aa: CASSLDYGNTGELFF

j_call: TRBJ2-1
clone_size: .
d_call: TRBD2
v_call: TRBV7-9
cdr3_aa: CASSPAGGPYNEQFF

j_call: TRBJ2-1
clone_size: few
d_call: .
v_call: TRBV27
cdr3_aa: CASSVRGLNNEQFF

j_call: TRBJ1-2
clone_size: .
d_call: TRBD1
v_call: TRBV29-1
cdr3_aa: CSVEPGNRGGYTF

j_call: TRBJ1-4
clone_size: .
d_call: .
v_call: TRBV5-1
cdr3_aa: CASSRDGNEKLFF

j_call: TRBJ2-2
clone_size: .
d_call: .
v_call: TRBV4-2
cdr3_aa: CASRPLDNTGELFF

j_call: TRBJ1-2
clone_size: .
d_call: .
v_call: TRBV11-2
cdr3_aa: CASSPGRAGFNYGYTF

j_call: TRBJ1-5
clone_size: few
d_call: .
v_call: TRBV6-1
cdr3_aa: CASSEAWGGSNQPQHF

j_call: TRBJ1-1
clone_size: hyperexpanded
d_call: TRBD1
v_call: TRBV20-1
cdr3_aa: CSALGQGGAFF

j_call: TRBJ2-1
clone_size: .
d_call: TRBD1
v_call: TRBV2
cdr3_aa: CASSVLQGAKNNEQFF